A single sample is the source of the 23 T cell receptor beta chains below, sequenced in a study of T cells after yellow fever vaccination. MiXCR was run by TCRdb on the 5' RACE reads, yielding one entry per CDR3 protein. The sample comprises more than 350,000 distinct CDR3 sequences, around 10% of which are singletons, and 18% rests with the top ten. Sequencing used PBMCs, obtained on the day of the first yellow fever vaccination. The receptors derive from a man younger than 30 who received the YFV17D yellow fever vaccine.

A few counts support this clonotype. This chain joins TRBV6-5 and TRBJ2-2; 8 nucleotides line up with TRBD1. V was pared by 7 bases and J by 6 bases, with 19 bases of the junction left unmatched. Germline V gene data show CDR1 as MNHEY and CDR2 as SVGAGI. The CDR3 totals 18 residues. The CDR3 DNA follows: TGTGCCAGCACTTTTACTCGACTCCGGGACAGGAGAGCCGGGGAGCTGTTTTTT. This gives the protein CASTFTRLRDRRAGELFF.

This clonotype was counted a few times. V is TRBV9 and J is TRBJ2-6, with unresolved D. The CDR3 is made up of 17 amino acids. Trimming removed 3 bases at V and 0 bases at J, with 13 bases between. CDR1 and CDR2 (germline): SGDLS, YYNGEE. The CDR3 is CASSAHLDRSGANVLTF. The CDR3 nucleotides are TGTGCCAGCAGCGCCCATTTGGACCGCTCTGGGGCCAACGTCCTGACTTTC.

This rearrangement joins TRBV9 to TRBJ2-1, with D perhaps matching TRBD1 or TRBD2 (6 bases each). The CDR3 has 16 amino acids. Germline CDR1 reads SGDLS; CDR2 reads YYNGEE. V lost 3 bases and J 0 bases, leaving 13 bases between the germline ends. CDR3 DNA: TGTGCCAGCAGCGACAGGGACTTAAGCTCCTACAATGAGCAGTTCTTC. Translated: CASSDRDLSSYNEQFF.

The table lists this clonotype with many counts. The CDR3, as DNA: TGTGCCAGCAGCATACTAGGGGGCATGGAGACCCAGTACTTC. Translation: CASSILGGMETQYF. The chain uses TRBV7-3 and TRBJ2-5, with 7 bases lining up with TRBD1. J was trimmed by 5 bases and V by 5 bases; bases with no gene match: 8. The CDR3 covers 14 residues. Germline CDR1 SGHTA, CDR2 FQGTGA.

V and J are TRBV6-5 and TRBJ1-2, with TRBD1 identical over 7 bases. Trimming cost V 4 bases and J 4 bases; bases outside gene matches: 3. Per the germline V gene, CDR1 is MNHEY and CDR2 is SVGAGI. CDR3 length: 13 amino acids. CDR3 nucleotide sequence: TGTGCCAGCAGTTTCCGGACAGGCTATGGCTACACCTTC. Translation gives CASSFRTGYGYTF.

This clonotype has more than one count but fewer than ten. The V and J genes are TRBV12-3 or TRBV12-4 and TRBJ2-3; 9 bases line up with TRBD2. The CDR3 has 15 amino acids. J was trimmed by 1 base and V by 6 bases; bases with no gene match: 5. The CDR3 DNA sequence: TGTGCCAGCAGGGAGACTAGCGGACGCACAGATACGCAGTATTTT. Translating it yields CASRETSGRTDTQYF.

This clonotype was seen a few times. The rearrangement links TRBV5-4 to TRBJ2-7; possible D gene TRBD1, 6 bases. The V gene's germline CDR1 is SGHNT and CDR2 YYREEE (reference sequence). CDR3 length: 14 amino acids. The ends were cut back, 1 base at V and 6 bases at J, with 14 bases in the middle. The CDR3 coding sequence is TGTGCCAGCAGCTTGAGGGGGAGTCCGGCCGAGCAGTACTTC. Residues: CASSLRGSPAEQYF.

The chain is built from TRBV4-1 and TRBJ1-4, with D hard to call. The germline V gene encodes CDR1 MGHRA and CDR2 YSYEKL. Trimming took off 1 base at V and 10 bases at J, with 16 bases between the two ends. This CDR3 has 15 amino acids. The CDR3 protein is CASSQVQMVEGKLFF. CDR3 in DNA: TGCGCCAGCAGCCAAGTGCAAATGGTTGAGGGAAAACTGTTTTTT.

This clonotype was seen only a few times. The chain is built from TRBV29-1 and TRBJ2-4; D perhaps matches TRBD2 (6 bases). Germline lookup yields CDR1 SQVTM and CDR2 ANQGSEA. This CDR3 has 13 residues. Trimming took 6 bases from V and 8 from J, leaving 17 bases between them. The CDR3 sequence is CSVAGRLLDIQYF. In nucleotides, the CDR3 is TGCAGCGTCGCGGGACGGCTGTTAGACATTCAGTACTTC.

The chain is built from TRBV7-8 and TRBJ2-7; D is uncertain. The CDR3 has 14 residues. V dropped 5 bases and J dropped 6 bases, with 17 bases sitting between them. In germline, CDR1 is SGHVS, CDR2 FQNEAQ. The CDR3 region is CASSLYMLPTEQYV. For the CDR3, the DNA is TGTGCCAGCAGCCTATACATGCTCCCTACCGAGCAGTACGTC.

This rearrangement joins TRBV14 to TRBJ2-4; D call uncertain. The V gene lost 0 bases and the J gene lost 7 bases, with 16 bases spanning the gap. CDR3 size: 16 residues. Germline CDR1 SGHDN, CDR2 FVKESK. CDR3 bases: TGTGCCAGCAGCCAAGATTGGGCACCCCAGAGGAACATTCAGTACTTC. As protein: CASSQDWAPQRNIQYF.

The chain uses TRBV5-4 and TRBJ2-7; the D gene is possibly TRBD1 (6 bases). The germline gives CDR1 SGHNT, CDR2 YYREEE (reference sequence). The CDR3 runs 15 residues. Trimming took off 2 bases at V and 7 bases at J, with 19 bases between the two ends. CDR3 region: CASSFSKLGQGEQYF. CDR3 nucleotide sequence: TGTGCCAGCAGCTTTAGTAAACTAGGGCAGGGGGAGCAGTACTTC.

V usage is TRBV18 and J usage is TRBJ1-1; no clear D gene. This CDR3 comprises 14 residues. V dropped 2 bases and J dropped 6 bases, with 13 bases sitting between them. CDR1 and CDR2 (germline): KGHSH, LQKENI. CDR3 sequence reads: CASSPLVAAAEAFF. The CDR3 nucleotides are TGTGCCAGCTCACCATTAGTCGCGGCCGCTGAAGCTTTCTTT. The whole variable domain, filled in from reference TRBV18 and TRBJ1-1, reads NAGVMQNPRHLVRRRGQEARLRCSPMKGHSHVYWYRQLPEEGLKFMVYLQKENIIDESGMPKERFSAEFPKEGPSILRIQQVVRGDSAAYFCASSPLVAAAEAFFGQGTRLTVV.

The chain has TRBV5-6 and TRBJ2-1; D gene uncertain. The V gene's germline CDR1 is SGHDT and CDR2 YYEEEE. The ends were cut back, 1 base at V and 7 bases at J, with 12 bases in the middle. The CDR3 consists of 14 residues. CDR3 nucleotide sequence: TGTGCCAGCAGCTTGTTTGTGGTTTGGAATGAGCAGTTCTTC. Residues: CASSLFVVWNEQFF.

This clonotype occurred many times. The chain couples TRBV3-1 to TRBJ1-6; no definite D call. Trimming took off 3 bases at V and 3 bases at J, with 6 bases between the two ends. The V gene's germline CDR1 is LGHDT and CDR2 YNNKEL (reference sequence). CDR3 size: 14 residues. CDR3 DNA sequence: TGTGCCAGCAGCCATGCGGGCTATAATTCACCCCTCCACTTT. It is translated as CASSHAGYNSPLHF.

The genes are TRBV7-2 and TRBJ1-1; no firm D call. CDR3 length: 15 amino acids. V lost 2 bases, J lost 0 bases, and 10 bases lay in between. CDR1 and CDR2 from the germline V gene are SGHTA and FQGNSA. The CDR3 coding sequence is TGTGCCAGCAGCTTATTCGGCAGCATGAACACTGAAGCTTTCTTT. It specifies CASSLFGSMNTEAFF. The full variable domain, completed using reference TRBV7-2 and TRBJ1-1, is GAGVSQSPSNKVTEKGKDVELRCDPISGHTALYWYRQSLGQGLEFLIYFQGNSAPDKSGLPSDRFSAERTGGSVSTLTIQRTQQEDSAVYLCASSLFGSMNTEAFFGQGTRLTVV.

The sample holds a few counts of this clonotype. The chain combines TRBV3-1 with TRBJ1-2, with D tentatively TRBD1 (6 bases). The V gene lost 4 bases and the J gene lost 8 bases, with 17 bases spanning the gap. Germline V lookup: CDR1 LGHDT, CDR2 YNNKEL (reference sequence). The CDR3 spans 14 residues. The CDR3: CASSPLTGGDGYTF. In nucleotides, the CDR3 is TGTGCCAGCAGCCCATTGACAGGAGGAGACGGCTACACCTTC.

The chain joins TRBV11-2 to TRBJ1-2; TRBD1 matches at 10 bases. Germline trimming cut 5 bases from V and 2 bases from J; bases unmatched to any gene: 2. Germline V gives CDR1 SGHAT, CDR2 FQNNGV. The CDR3 runs 14 residues. CDR3 bases: TGTGCCAGCAGCGGACAGGGGGTAAACTATGGCTACACCTTC. Protein product: CASSGQGVNYGYTF.

The chain combines TRBV27 with TRBJ1-1, with a possible D match to TRBD1 (5 bases). The CDR3 extends over 15 amino acids. Trimming removed 0 bases from V and 1 base from J, with 9 bases in between. CDR1 is MNHEY, CDR2 SMNVEV, per germline (reference sequence). CDR3 in DNA: TGTGCCAGCAGTTTATCGCAGGGCGGGAACACTGAAGCTTTCTTT. Residues: CASSLSQGGNTEAFF.

Remarks on this clonotype: This may come from a read error, since a much larger clone is one base off. The chain carries TRBV7-9 and TRBJ2-7; 7 bases agree with TRBD1. CDR3 size: 13 residues. After removal of 3 bases from V and 2 bases from J, the junction contained 1 base not matched to a gene. CDR1 and CDR2 (germline): SEHNR, FQNEAQ (reference sequence). CDR3 bases: TGTGCCAGCAGCTTCGACAGGGCCTACGAGCAGTACTTC. Translating it yields CASSFDRAYEQYF.

This clonotype has a handful of counts. V usage is TRBV4-3 and J usage is TRBJ2-3; 9 bases agree with TRBD2. The length of the CDR3 is 16 residues. The V and J ends lost 3 bases and 7 bases, in that order; junction bases with no gene match: 11. Per the germline V gene, CDR1 is LGHNA and CDR2 is YSLEER. CDR3 amino acids: CASSQRVVAGVYTQYF. CDR3 nucleotides: TGCGCCAGCAGCCAGAGGGTAGTAGCGGGGGTCTATACGCAGTATTTT.

This chain connects TRBV5-1 to TRBJ2-7; D possibly corresponds to TRBD1 (5 bases). The CDR3 totals 13 residues. V lost 0 bases, J lost 6 bases, and 10 bases lay in between. The germline gives CDR1 SGHRS, CDR2 YFSETQ. As DNA, the CDR3 is TGCGCCAGCAGCTTGGAGGGGTGGTCCGAGCAGTACTTC. It codes for CASSLEGWSEQYF. The entire variable domain, with the rest obtained from reference TRBV5-1 and TRBJ2-7, is as follows: KAGVTQTPRYLIKTRGQQVTLSCSPISGHRSVSWYQQTPGQGLQFLFEYFSETQRNKGNFPGRFSGRQFSNSRSEMNVSTLELGDSALYLCASSLEGWSEQYFGPGTRLTVT.

The chain couples TRBV20-1 to TRBJ2-3; the D gene is possibly TRBD1 (7 bases). Looked up from germline, CDR1 is DFQATT and CDR2 is SNEGSKA (reference sequence). The ends were cut back, 5 bases at V and 8 bases at J, with 20 bases in the middle. The CDR3 length is 14 residues. CDR3 residues: CSAQYRGTGGTQYF. The CDR3 DNA is TGCAGTGCTCAGTACAGGGGAACCGGGGGTACGCAGTATTTT.